The clone carrying this T cell receptor beta chain was counted at least ten times. The sample is drawn from a study of regulatory T cells in long-lasting Graves disease. The CDR3 runs to 16 residues. J was trimmed by 0 bases and V by 6 bases; bases with no gene match: 9. CDR1 is MNHEY and CDR2 is SMNVEV in the germline V gene (reference sequence). HTBI primers from iRepertoire and Arm-PCR of CDR3 regions yielded the TCR beta libraries. MiXCR, run by TCRdb on the multiplex PCR reads, gives a single entry per CDR3 protein. The repertoire includes hundreds of thousands of distinct CDR3 sequences, around 15% of them detected once, and 22% sits in the top ten. Time point denoted: newly diagnosed GD, antithyroid drugs for less than 3 months. The TCR library was made from RNA that had been extracted from PBMCs in TRIzol. It was American Thyroid Association guidelines that determined Graves' disease diagnosis.

This clonotype originated in a female donor with Graves disease. Sequences were derived from peripheral blood mononuclear cells (PBMCs), sampled at new diagnosis, from a patient treated with antithyroid drugs. The chain couples TRBV27 to TRBJ2-7, with TRBD2 matching over 9 bases. In DNA, the CDR3 is TGTGCCAGCAGCCCTTACCCTAGCGGGGTCTCCTACGAGCAGTACTTC. Amino acids: CASSPYPSGVSYEQYF.